This T cell receptor beta chain derives from a study of CD8 T cells in Susac syndrome. Random hexamers served to reverse transcribe about 0.5 to 1 ug RNA. Amplification of TCR beta CDR3 spanned 54 Vbeta and 13 Jbeta via immunoSEQ multiplex PCR. TCRdb called the immunoSEQ multiplex PCR reads again in MiXCR, with one record for every CDR3 protein. This table has roughly 150,000 distinct CDR3 sequences, approximately 96% appearing once. Study-wide points: CD4+ T cell repertoires in Susac syndrome lacked clonal expansion.

The V gene lost 5 bases and the J gene lost 5 bases, with 16 bases spanning the gap. This CDR3 has 14 residues. Looked up from germline, CDR1 is SGHRS and CDR2 is YFSETQ. From blood CD8+ and CD4+ T cells, the TCR beta chain was sequenced. Patients with Susac syndrome showed fulfilment of recently defined diagnostic criteria for definite or probable disease. This clonotype has just a few counts. Its antigen is not identified. The sequenced material came from CD4+ T cells from PBMCs. The receptor's source is a human donor with Susac syndrome. The gene calls are TRBV5-1 and TRBJ2-5; tentative D call: TRBD2 (7 bases). The CDR3 DNA reads as TGCGCCAGCAGGAAGGGGGGGAGCGTCGAGACCCAGTACTTC. This codes for CASRKGGSVETQYF.